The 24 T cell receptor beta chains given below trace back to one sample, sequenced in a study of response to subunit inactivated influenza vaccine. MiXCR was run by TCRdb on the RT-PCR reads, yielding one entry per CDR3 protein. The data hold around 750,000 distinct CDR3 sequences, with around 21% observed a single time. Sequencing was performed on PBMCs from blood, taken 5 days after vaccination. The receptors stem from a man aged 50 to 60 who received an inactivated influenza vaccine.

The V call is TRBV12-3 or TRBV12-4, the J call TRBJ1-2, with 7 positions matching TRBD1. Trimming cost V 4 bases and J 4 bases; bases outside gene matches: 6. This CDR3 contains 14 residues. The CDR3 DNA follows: TGTGCCAGCAGTTGGGGACAGTATACCTATGGCTACACCTTC. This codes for CASSWGQYTYGYTF.

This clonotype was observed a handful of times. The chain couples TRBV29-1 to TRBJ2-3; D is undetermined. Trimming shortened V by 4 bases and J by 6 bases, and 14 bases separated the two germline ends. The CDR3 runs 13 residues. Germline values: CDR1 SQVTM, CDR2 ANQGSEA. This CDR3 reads CSVGASNVDTQYF. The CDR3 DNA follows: TGCAGCGTTGGGGCCTCCAATGTGGATACGCAGTATTTT.

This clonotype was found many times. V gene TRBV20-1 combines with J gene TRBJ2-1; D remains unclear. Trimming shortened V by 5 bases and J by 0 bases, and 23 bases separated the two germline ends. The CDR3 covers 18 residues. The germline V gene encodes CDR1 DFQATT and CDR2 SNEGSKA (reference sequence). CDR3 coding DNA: TGCAGTGCTTCTCGTGGTGGCCAAACTCATAACTCCTACAATGAGCAGTTCTTC. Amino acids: CSASRGGQTHNSYNEQFF.

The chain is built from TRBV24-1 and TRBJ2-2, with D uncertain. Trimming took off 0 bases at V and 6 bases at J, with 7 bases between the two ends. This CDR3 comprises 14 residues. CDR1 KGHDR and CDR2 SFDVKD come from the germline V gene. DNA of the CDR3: TGTGCCACCAGTGATTTGCAGAGCTCCGGGGAGCTGTTTTTT. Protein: CATSDLQSSGELFF.

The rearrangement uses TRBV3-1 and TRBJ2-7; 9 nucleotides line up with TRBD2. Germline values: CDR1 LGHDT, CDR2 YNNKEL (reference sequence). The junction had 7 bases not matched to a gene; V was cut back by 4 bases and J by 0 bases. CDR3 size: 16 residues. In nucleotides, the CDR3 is TGTGCCAGCAGCCGAGATTCGGGACTAGCCTCCTACGAGCAGTACTTC. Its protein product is CASSRDSGLASYEQYF.

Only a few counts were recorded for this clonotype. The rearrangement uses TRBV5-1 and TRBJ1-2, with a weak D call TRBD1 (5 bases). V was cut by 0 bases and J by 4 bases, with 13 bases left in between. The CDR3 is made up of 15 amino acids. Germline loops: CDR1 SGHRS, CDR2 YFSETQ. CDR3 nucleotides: TGCGCCAGCAGCTTGGACGTGGCAGGGACCTATGGCTACACCTTC. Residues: CASSLDVAGTYGYTF.

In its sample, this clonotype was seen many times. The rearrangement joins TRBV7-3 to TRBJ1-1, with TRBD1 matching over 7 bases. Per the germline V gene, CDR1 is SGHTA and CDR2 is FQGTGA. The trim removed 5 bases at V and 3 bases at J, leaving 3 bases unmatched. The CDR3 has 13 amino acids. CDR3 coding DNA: TGTGCCAGCAGCCGTACAGGGGACACTGAAGCTTTCTTT. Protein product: CASSRTGDTEAFF. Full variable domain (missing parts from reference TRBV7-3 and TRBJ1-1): GAGVSQTPSNKVTEKGKYVELRCDPISGHTALYWYRQSLGQGPEFLIYFQGTGAADDSGLPNDRFFAVRPEGSVSTLKIQRTERGDSAVYLCASSRTGDTEAFFGQGTRLTVV.

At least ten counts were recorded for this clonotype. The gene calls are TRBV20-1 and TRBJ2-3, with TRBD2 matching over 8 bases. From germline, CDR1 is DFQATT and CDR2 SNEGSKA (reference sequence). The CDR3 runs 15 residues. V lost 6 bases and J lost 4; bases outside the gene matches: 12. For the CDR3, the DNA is TGCAGTGCGGAAGTATTCGGGGGGGCCCCAGATACGCAGTATTTT. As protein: CSAEVFGGAPDTQYF.

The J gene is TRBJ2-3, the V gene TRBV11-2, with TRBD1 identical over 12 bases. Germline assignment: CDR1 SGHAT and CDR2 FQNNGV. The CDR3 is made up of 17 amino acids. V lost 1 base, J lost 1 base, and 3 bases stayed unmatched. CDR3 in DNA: TGTGCCAGCAGCTTAGGAGGGACAGGGGGCGGCACAGATACGCAGTATTTT. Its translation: CASSLGGTGGGTDTQYF.

The chain's CDR3 is CASSFSGDATEQYF. The DNA of the CDR3 is TGTGCCAGCAGTTTTAGCGGGGACGCAACCGAGCAGTACTTC. The rearrangement links TRBV6-2 or TRBV6-3 to TRBJ2-7, with 8 bases that match TRBD2. Germline trimming cut 4 bases from V and 6 bases from J; bases unmatched to any gene: 8. CDR3 length equals 14 residues. In germline, CDR1 is MNHEY, CDR2 SVGEGT.

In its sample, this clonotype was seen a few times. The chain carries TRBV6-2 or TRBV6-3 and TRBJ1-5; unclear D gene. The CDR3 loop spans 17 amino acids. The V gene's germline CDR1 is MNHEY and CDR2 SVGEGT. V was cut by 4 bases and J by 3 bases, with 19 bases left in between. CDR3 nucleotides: TGTGCCAGCAGTTTCTACACCCCTAGGATATCCAATCAGCCCCAGCATTTT. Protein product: CASSFYTPRISNQPQHF.

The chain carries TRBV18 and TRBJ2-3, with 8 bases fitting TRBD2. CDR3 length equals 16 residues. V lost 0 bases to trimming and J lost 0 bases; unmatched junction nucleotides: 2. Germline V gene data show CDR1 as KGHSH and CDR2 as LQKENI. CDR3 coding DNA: TGTGCCAGCTCACCACCGCGGGGGGTCAGCACAGATACGCAGTATTTT. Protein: CASSPPRGVSTDTQYF.

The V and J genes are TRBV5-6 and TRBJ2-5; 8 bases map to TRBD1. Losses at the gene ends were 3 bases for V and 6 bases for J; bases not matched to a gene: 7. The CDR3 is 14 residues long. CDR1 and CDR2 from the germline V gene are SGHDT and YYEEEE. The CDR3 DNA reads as TGTGCCAGCAGCTCTCAGGGGGCGACGAAGACCCAGTACTTC. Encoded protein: CASSSQGATKTQYF.

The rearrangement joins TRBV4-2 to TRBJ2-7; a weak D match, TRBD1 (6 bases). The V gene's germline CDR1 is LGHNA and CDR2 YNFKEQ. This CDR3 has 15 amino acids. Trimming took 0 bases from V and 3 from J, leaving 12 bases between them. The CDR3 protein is CASSQDTTGIYEQYF. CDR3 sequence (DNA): TGTGCCAGCAGCCAAGATACTACAGGGATCTACGAGCAGTACTTC.

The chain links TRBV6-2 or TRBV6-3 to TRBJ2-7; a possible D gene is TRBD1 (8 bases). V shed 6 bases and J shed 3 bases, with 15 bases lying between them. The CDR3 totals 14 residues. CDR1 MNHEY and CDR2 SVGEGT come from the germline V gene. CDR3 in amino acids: CASRPNRGGYEQYF. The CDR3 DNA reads TGTGCCAGCAGGCCGAACAGGGGGGGCTACGAGCAGTACTTC.

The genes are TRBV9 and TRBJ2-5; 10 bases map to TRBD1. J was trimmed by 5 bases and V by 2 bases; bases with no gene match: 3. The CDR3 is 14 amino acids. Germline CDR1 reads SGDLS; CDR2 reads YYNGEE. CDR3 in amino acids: CASSVTGGGETQYF. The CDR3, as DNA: TGTGCCAGCAGCGTGACAGGGGGCGGCGAGACCCAGTACTTC.

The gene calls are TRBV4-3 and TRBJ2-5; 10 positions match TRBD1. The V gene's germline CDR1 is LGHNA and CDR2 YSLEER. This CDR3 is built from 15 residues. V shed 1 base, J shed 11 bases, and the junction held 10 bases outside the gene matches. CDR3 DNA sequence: TGCGCCAGCAGCCAAGGAGACAGGGGGCGAGGTCCGCAGTACTTC. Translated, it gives CASSQGDRGRGPQYF.

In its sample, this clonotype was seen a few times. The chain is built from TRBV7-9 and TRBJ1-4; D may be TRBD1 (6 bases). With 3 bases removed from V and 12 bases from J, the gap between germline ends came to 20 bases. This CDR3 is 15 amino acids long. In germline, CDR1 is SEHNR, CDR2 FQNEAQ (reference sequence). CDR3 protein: CASSFGQGRKGELFF. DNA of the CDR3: TGTGCCAGCAGCTTCGGGCAGGGCCGTAAGGGGGAACTGTTTTTT.

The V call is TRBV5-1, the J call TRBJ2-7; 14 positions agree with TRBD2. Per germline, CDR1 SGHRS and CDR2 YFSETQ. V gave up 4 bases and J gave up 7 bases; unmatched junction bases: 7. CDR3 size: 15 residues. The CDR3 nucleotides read TGCGCCAGCAGCCTAAGGGGACTAGCGGGAGATGAGCAGTACTTC. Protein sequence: CASSLRGLAGDEQYF. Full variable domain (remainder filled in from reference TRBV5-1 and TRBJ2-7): KAGVTQTPRYLIKTRGQQVTLSCSPISGHRSVSWYQQTPGQGLQFLFEYFSETQRNKGNFPGRFSGRQFSNSRSEMNVSTLELGDSALYLCASSLRGLAGDEQYFGPGTRLTVT.

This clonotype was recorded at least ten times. The CDR3: CASSSSGGLYEQYF. CDR3 DNA: TGTGCCAGCAGTTCAAGCGGGGGGCTTTACGAGCAGTACTTC. The chain recombines TRBV12-3 or TRBV12-4 with TRBJ2-7, with 9 bases identical to TRBD2. This CDR3 contains 14 residues. The V gene end was trimmed by 4 bases and the J gene end by 4 bases; junction bases not matched to a gene: 5.

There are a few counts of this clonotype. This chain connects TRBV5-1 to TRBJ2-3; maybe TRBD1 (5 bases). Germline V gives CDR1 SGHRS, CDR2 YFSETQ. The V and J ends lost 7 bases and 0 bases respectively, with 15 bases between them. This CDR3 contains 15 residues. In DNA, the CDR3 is TGCGCCAGCTCCCAGGGCAGCCCAAGCACAGATACGCAGTATTTT. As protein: CASSQGSPSTDTQYF.

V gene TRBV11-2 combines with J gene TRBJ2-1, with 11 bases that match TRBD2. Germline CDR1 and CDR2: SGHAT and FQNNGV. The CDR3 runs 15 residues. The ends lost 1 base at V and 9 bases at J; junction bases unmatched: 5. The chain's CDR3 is CASSLVLAGVSEQFF. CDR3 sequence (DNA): TGTGCCAGCAGCTTAGTACTAGCGGGAGTAAGTGAGCAGTTCTTC.

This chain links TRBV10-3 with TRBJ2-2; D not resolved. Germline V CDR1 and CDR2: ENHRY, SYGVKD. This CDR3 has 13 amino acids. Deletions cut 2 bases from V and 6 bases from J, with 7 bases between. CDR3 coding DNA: TGTGCCATCAGTGAGCAGGCTCCCGGGGAGCTGTTTTTT. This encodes CAISEQAPGELFF.

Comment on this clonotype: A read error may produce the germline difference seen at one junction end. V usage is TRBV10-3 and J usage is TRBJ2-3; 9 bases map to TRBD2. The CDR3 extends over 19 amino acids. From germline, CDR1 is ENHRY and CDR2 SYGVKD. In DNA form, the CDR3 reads TGTGCCTTCAGTCGCCTGGGGCGGGGGGGCCGCCAGAGCACAGATACGCAGTATTTT. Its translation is CAFSRLGRGGRQSTDTQYF.